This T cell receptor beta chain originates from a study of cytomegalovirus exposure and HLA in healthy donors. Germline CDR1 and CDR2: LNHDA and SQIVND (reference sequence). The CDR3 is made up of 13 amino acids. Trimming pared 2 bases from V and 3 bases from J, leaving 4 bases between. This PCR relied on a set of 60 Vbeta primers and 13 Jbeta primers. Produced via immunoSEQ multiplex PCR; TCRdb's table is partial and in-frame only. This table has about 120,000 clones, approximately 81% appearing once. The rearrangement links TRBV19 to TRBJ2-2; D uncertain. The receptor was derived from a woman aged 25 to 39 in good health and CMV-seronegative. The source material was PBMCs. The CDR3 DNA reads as TGTGCCAGTAGTATATCTCACACCGGGGAGCTGTTTTTT. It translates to CASSISHTGELFF.